This T cell receptor beta chain was retrieved from a study of T cells in Graves' hyperthyroidism and ophthalmopathy. Amplified TCR beta CDR3 regions derived from RNA transcripts. TCR CDR3 underwent first-round RT-PCR with the HTBI primer set. MiXCR was run by TCRdb on the multiplex PCR reads, yielding one entry per CDR3 protein. The data hold about 700,000 distinct CDR3 sequences, with 13% to 15% observed a single time. This clonotype was counted ten times or more. The junction departs from the called germline gene at one end, perhaps through a read error. Uncontrolled infection, other autoimmune disease, pregnancy or lactation disqualified patients from enrolment. This TCR derives from a woman aged 18-30 years with Graves' hyperthyroidism. The material sequenced was blood.

CDR3 sequence reads: CASREDQGTREQFF. CDR3 DNA sequence: TGTGCCAGCAGGGAAGACCAGGGAACTCGGGAGCAGTTCTTC. The chain couples TRBV6-1 to TRBJ2-1; weak D call: TRBD1 (5 bases). Germline V CDR1 and CDR2: MNHNS, SASEGT. The length of the CDR3 is 14 residues.